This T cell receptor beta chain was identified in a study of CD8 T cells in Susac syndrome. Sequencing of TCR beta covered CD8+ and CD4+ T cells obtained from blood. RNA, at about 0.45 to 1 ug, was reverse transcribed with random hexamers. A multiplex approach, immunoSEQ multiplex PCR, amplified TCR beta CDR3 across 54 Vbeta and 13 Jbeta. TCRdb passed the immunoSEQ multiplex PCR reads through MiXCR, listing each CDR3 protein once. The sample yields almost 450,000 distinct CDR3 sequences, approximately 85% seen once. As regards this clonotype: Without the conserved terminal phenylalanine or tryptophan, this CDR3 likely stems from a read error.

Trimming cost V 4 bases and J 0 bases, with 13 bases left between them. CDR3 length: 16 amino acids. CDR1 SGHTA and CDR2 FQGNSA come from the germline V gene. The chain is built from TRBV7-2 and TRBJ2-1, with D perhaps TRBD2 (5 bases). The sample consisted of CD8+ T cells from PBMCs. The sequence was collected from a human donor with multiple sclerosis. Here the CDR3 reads CASSSRESSSYNEQFS. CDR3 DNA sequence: TGTGCCAGCAGCTCCCGGGAATCGAGCTCCTACAATGAGCAGTTCTCC.